The 9 T cell receptor beta chains reported below all come from one sample, sequenced in a study of CXCR3-negative and CXCR3-positive naive CD8 T cells. The libraries of TRB cDNA were prepared using 5' RACE with UMI labels. Each CDR3 protein gets one entry in TCRdb, which reprocessed the 5' RACE reads and gives no DNA. Recorded for this sample: about 45,000 distinct CDR3 sequences. The sample taken for sequencing was naive CXCR3- CD8+ T cells from blood. Stated subset: CD45RO-CCR7+CD27+CD95- naive CD8+ T cells lacking CXCR3 (TNR3-). The receptor set was obtained from a human donor in good health. Some clones in this sample may be carry-over from other donors' samples.

This chain connects TRBV14 to TRBJ2-1; checking the TCRdb D call of TRBD2 is not possible without DNA. The CDR3 contains 16 residues. From germline, CDR1 is SGHDN and CDR2 FVKESK. CDR3 sequence reads: CASSPLAGVVLDEQFF.

The chain's CDR3 is CASSPTRQGSEQYF. The chain uses TRBV7-8 and TRBJ2-7; TCRdb names TRBD1, which stays unverified in the absence of DNA. The CDR3 has 14 amino acids. Germline CDR1 reads SGHVS; CDR2 reads FQNEAQ. The full variable domain, rest sourced from reference TRBV7-8 and TRBJ2-7, is GAGVSQSPRYKVAKRGQDVALRCDPISGHVSLFWYQQALGQGPEFLTYFQNEAQLDKSGLPSDRFFAERPEGSVSTLKIQRTQQEDSAVYLCASSPTRQGSEQYFGPGTRLTVT.

The chain couples TRBV9 to TRBJ2-3; the D call from TCRdb, TRBD2, cannot be confirmed without DNA. The CDR3 loop spans 16 amino acids. Germline-derived CDR1 and CDR2 are SGDLS and YYNGEE. This CDR3 is CASSPRADTSTDTQYF. The full variable domain, with the rest looked up from reference TRBV9 and TRBJ2-3, is DSGVTQTPKHLITATGQRVTLRCSPRSGDLSVYWYQQSLDQGLQFLIQYYNGEERAKGNILERFSAQQFPDLHSELNLSSLELGDSALYFCASSPRADTSTDTQYFGPGTRLTVL.

The chain is built from TRBV7-2 and TRBJ1-1. This CDR3 is 15 amino acids long. Germline V lookup: CDR1 SGHTA, CDR2 FQGNSA. This chain's CDR3 is CASCFPVSLNTEAFF.

This chain uses TRBV7-9 with TRBJ1-4. In germline, CDR1 is SEHNR, CDR2 FQNEAQ (reference sequence). The CDR3 length is 14 residues. The CDR3 sequence is CASSPTTGYEKLFF. Looking up the rest from reference TRBV7-9 and TRBJ1-4 gives the full variable domain: DTGVSQNPRHKITKRGQNVTFRCDPISEHNRLYWYRQTLGQGPEFLTYFQNEAQLEKSRLLSDRFSAERPKGSFSTLEIQRTEQGDSAMYLCASSPTTGYEKLFFGSGTQLSVL.

The chain uses TRBV6-5 and TRBJ1-1. The CDR3 has 12 residues. The germline V gene encodes CDR1 MNHEY and CDR2 SVGAGI. The CDR3 sequence is CASSYGGTEAFF.

The chain employs TRBV7-9 and TRBJ2-5. Germline values: CDR1 SEHNR, CDR2 FQNEAQ (reference sequence). This CDR3 contains 13 residues. The CDR3 spells CASSLGSGETQYF.

The V gene is TRBV28, the J gene TRBJ2-7; TCRdb's assignment of TRBD2 cannot be checked, as there is no DNA. The CDR3 contains 16 residues. The germline V gene has CDR1 MDHEN and CDR2 SYDVKM. The CDR3 reads CASSFQSAGGIYEQYF.

The CDR3 here is CAWSAERELTAYEQYF. The chain combines TRBV30 with TRBJ2-7; TCRdb's D call, TRBD2, is unchecked because there is no DNA. Germline values: CDR1 GTSNPN, CDR2 SVGIG (reference sequence). The CDR3 is 16 amino acids. The full variable domain, completed using reference TRBV30 and TRBJ2-7, is SQTIHQWPATLVQPVGSPLSLECTVEGTSNPNLYWYRQAAGRGLQLLFYSVGIGQISSEVPQNLSASRPQDRQFILSSKKLLLSDSGFYLCAWSAERELTAYEQYFGPGTRLTVT.